This T cell receptor beta chain was identified during a study of cytomegalovirus exposure and HLA in healthy donors. Whole-study findings and limits: Accurate predictions that matched the HLA-A and HLA-B alleles of most subjects were reportedly made from TCR beta sequences. Per a later analysis, about 17,000 TCR beta sequences showed association with HLA alleles at 0.05 false discovery rate.

Donors had nominal health at sampling but likely had unrecorded immune exposures. This clone occurred once. No antigen is known for it. Use of 60 Vbeta and 13 Jbeta primers characterized the PCR. Assay: immunoSEQ multiplex PCR; the TCRdb copy retains only in-frame clones and omits some. The data show 85,000 to 120,000 clones, about 71% seen once. CDR3 length: 14 amino acids. V was clipped by 0 bases and J by 3 bases, with 11 bases between them. From germline, CDR1 is GTSNPN and CDR2 SVGIG (reference sequence). The sample consisted of PBMCs. The V gene is TRBV30, the J gene TRBJ1-1; D unclear. The receptor comes from a boy aged 5 to 17 in good health and CMV-seronegative. The CDR3 DNA reads TGTGCCTGGAGTGTTGGCTTCGGGGACACTGAAGCTTTCTTT. It encodes CAWSVGFGDTEAFF.